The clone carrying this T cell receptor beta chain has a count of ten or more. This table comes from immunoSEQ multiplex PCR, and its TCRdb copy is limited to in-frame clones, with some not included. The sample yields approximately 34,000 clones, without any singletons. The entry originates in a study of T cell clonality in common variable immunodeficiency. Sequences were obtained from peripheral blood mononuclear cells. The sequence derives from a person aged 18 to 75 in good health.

Partial CDR3 DNA: TGTGCCAGCAGCCAAGTGTCCAGGGGAACCGGGGAG. Amino acid sequence: CASSQVSRGTGE. In full, the CDR3 reads CASSQVSRGTGELFF. This chain connects TRBV14 to TRBJ2-2; maybe TRBD1 (6 bases). Coverage ceases 3 residues before the CDR3 finishes, and the germline J gene fills in the end. Germline V gene data show CDR1 as SGHDN and CDR2 as FVKESK. Trimming removed 1 base from V and 5 bases from J, with 11 bases in between. The CDR3 has 15 residues.